This TCR beta chain was captured in a study of blood T cell repertoires in COVID-19. Profiled with immunoSEQ multiplex PCR; TCRdb holds only in-frame clones, not every one. This table holds 250,000 to 300,000 clones, less than 85% found once. The CDR3 extends over 14 amino acids. CDR1 and CDR2 (germline): LNHDA, SQIVND (reference sequence). V lost 4 bases and J lost 3, with 10 bases in between. The sequenced sample consisted of peripheral blood. This sequence originates from a woman under 30 with acute or convalescent COVID-19. This rearrangement joins TRBV19 to TRBJ1-5; D is uncertain. CDR3 nucleotide sequence: TGTGCCAGTAGTACCACAGCAAACAATCAGCCCCAGCATTTT. Its translation is CASSTTANNQPQHF.